What follows describes a single T cell receptor (beta chain). This clone was seen only once. No cognate antigen has been identified for it. Base quality data are lacking; no much larger clone is found one base away. The CDR3 regions of human TCRbeta chains were subjected to immunosequencing. The published analysis was carried out like this. TCRs in the repertoires were matched against a reference library of SARS-CoV-2-specific TCRs that had been generated with the MIRA antigen-specificity platform. Breadth was defined as the fraction of unique TCRs that were SARS-CoV-2-associated. Depth was defined as the fraction of total T cells that were SARS-CoV-2-associated. Using the MIRA data, each spike-specific TCR was assigned both to the spike region to which the TCR was reactive and to a CD4 or CD8 class. Log10-transformed breadth and depth values were compared by one-way ANOVA with Sidak's multiple comparisons tests. TCRdb provides this immuneACCESS table in a form limited to in-frame rearrangements. Some clones are lacking; in checked studies, under half of them reflect an unresolved V gene, and why the rest are absent is not known. The V and J calls and clone size were taken over from that table, and D and trimming were inferred from the DNA. Counted in this sample were 100,000 to 150,000 clones; 70% to 90% of them appeared once. The biggest ten clones account for under 5% of the sample.

This entry belongs to a study of T cell responses to AZD1222 COVID-19 vaccine (dated by TCRdb to the early 2020s). For the wider study: Because spike-specific TCR depth and breadth did not differ between the two schedules, AZD1222 recipients who got a second dose at roughly 4 weeks were pooled with those who got a second dose at roughly 12 weeks. TCR sequencing was performed for 230 to 250 trial participants, of whom about 200 were given two doses of AZD1222 and around 26 were given two doses of MenACWY control vaccine. Trial participants were enrolled by age into 18-55, 56-69 and 70-plus year subgroups, with approximately 150, 30 and 60 TCR-sequenced participants respectively.

Interpreted using the paper, the time point label stands for: baseline before first vaccination. The vaccinee samples were drawn from two UK trials, COV001 and COV002, one of which was a single-blind randomized controlled phase 2/3 trial testing AZD1222 (ChAdOx1 nCoV-19) in healthy adults. For TCRbeta chain sequencing, PBMC samples were collected from trial participants at day 0 and at day 28 after the second dose. Study-wide conclusions, independent of this receptor: Because no day 14 peak-response samples were available, repertoires were characterized only after the peak T cell response. The 56-69-year group was small, and its depth increase did not reach significance, likely because of low power. CD4 TCRs associated with the vaccine covered the entire spike protein, and the dominant responses were in regions 160-218 and 743-854. Participants were mostly white British and included more females than males, and it was suggested by the authors that clonal diversity may have been underestimated. Conclusions about previously exposed vaccinees are limited, since just five or six AZD1222 recipients were seropositive for SARS-CoV-2 at baseline. Reportedly, close to half of the unique spike-specific TCRs recognized epitopes lying outside the regions that are mutated in the B.1.351 and B.1.1.7 variants. After two AZD1222 doses, both the breadth and the depth of spike-specific TCRs were significantly higher than at day 0 and than in MenACWY recipients.

V was cut back by 3 bases and J by 10 bases, leaving a gap of 7 bases between them. The CDR3 sequence holds 12 residues, the cysteine and phenylalanine included. Just the 36-base CDR3 DNA is kept, in frame starting at base 1. CDR1 is given as MNHEY and CDR2 as SMNVEV, both from the germline V gene (reference sequence). The receptor was isolated from an adult in good health. The sequencing used peripheral blood, collected on day 0 of AZD1222 vaccination. The sequence joins TRBV27 to TRBJ1-6; the D gene cannot be named for sure. The DNA reads as follows: TGTGCCAGCAGTTTTCAGGAGTCACCCCTCCACTTT. The translation is CASSFQESPLHF.